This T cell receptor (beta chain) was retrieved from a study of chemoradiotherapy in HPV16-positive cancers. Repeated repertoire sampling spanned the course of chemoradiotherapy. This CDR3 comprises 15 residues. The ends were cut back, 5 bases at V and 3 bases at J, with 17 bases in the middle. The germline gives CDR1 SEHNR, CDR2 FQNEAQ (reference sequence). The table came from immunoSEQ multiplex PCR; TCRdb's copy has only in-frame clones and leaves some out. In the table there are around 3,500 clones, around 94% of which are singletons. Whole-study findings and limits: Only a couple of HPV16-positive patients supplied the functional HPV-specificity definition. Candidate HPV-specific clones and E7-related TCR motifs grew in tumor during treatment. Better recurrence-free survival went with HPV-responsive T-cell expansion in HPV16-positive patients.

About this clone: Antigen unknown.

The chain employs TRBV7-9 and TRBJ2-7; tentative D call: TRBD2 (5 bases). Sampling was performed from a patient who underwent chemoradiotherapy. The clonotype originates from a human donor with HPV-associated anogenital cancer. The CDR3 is CASSKTGLGNYEQYF. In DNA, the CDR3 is TGTGCCAGCAGCAAGACGGGGTTAGGAAACTACGAGCAGTACTTC.